The 12 T cell receptor beta chains below all came from one sample that was sequenced in a study of siplizumab effects on memory and regulatory T cells (dated by TCRdb to between 2018 and 2021). Library preparation used the immunoSEQ multiplex PCR assay. Imported from immuneACCESS, the table was reduced by TCRdb to in-frame sequences with V and J called. These copies leave out some clones; in studies compared against another copy, an unresolved V gene accounts for under half, and the cause of the remainder is not known. This sample gives about 50,000 clones in total; more than 85% of them show up just once. Roughly 0.35% of the sample lies in the top ten. Sequencing was carried out using naive CD8+ T cells sorted from blood. In the paper's terms, the cell subset or site label means: unstimulated naive T cells. The receptors were gathered from a human donor in good health.

J is TRBJ2-7 and V is TRBV7-8; TRBD2 matches 13 bases. CDR3 length: 14 amino acids. CDR1 SGHVS and CDR2 FQNEAQ come from the germline V gene. J gave up 13 bases and V 5 bases, and 11 bases lay outside the gene matches. CDR3 in DNA: TGTGCCAGCAGCGAAGGACTAGCGGGAGTAACTCCCTACTTC. It yields the protein CASSEGLAGVTPYF. Drawing the rest from reference TRBV7-8 and TRBJ2-7, the complete variable domain is GAGVSQSPRYKVAKRGQDVALRCDPISGHVSLFWYQQALGQGPEFLTYFQNEAQLDKSGLPSDRFFAERPEGSVSTLKIQRTQQEDSAVYLCASSEGLAGVTPYFGPGTRLTVT.

The CDR3 region is CASSLYTGRNTEAFF. CDR3 DNA: TGTGCCAGCAGCTTATACACAGGGAGGAACACTGAAGCTTTCTTT. V gene TRBV7-9 combines with J gene TRBJ1-1, with D tentatively TRBD1 (6 bases). This CDR3 is built from 15 residues. Between the trimmed V and J ends, which lost 2 bases and 1 base, there was a span of 11 bases. Germline CDR1 reads SEHNR; CDR2 reads FQNEAQ (reference sequence).

This clone was observed a single time. The V and J genes are TRBV28 and TRBJ2-7; possible D gene TRBD1, 6 bases. The CDR3 runs to 15 residues. V shed 4 bases and J shed 1 base, with 14 bases lying between them. Germline V lookup: CDR1 MDHEN, CDR2 SYDVKM. CDR3 bases: TGTGCCAGCAGTTCCTTGGACACAGGGTCCTACGAGCAGTACTTC. It encodes CASSSLDTGSYEQYF.

The rearrangement links TRBV7-9 to TRBJ1-6; no reliable D call. The ends were cut back, 5 bases at V and 14 bases at J, with 19 bases in the middle. Per germline, CDR1 SEHNR and CDR2 FQNEAQ (reference sequence). The CDR3 totals 14 residues. Here the CDR3 reads CASSLIPTRPSLHF. CDR3 nucleotide sequence: TGTGCCAGCAGCCTAATACCTACCCGACCATCCCTCCACTTT.

The chain recombines TRBV19 with TRBJ1-4; D gene ambiguous. CDR1 is LNHDA, CDR2 SQIVND, per germline (reference sequence). Trimming pared 6 bases from V and 5 bases from J, leaving 13 bases between. This CDR3 has 14 amino acids. The CDR3 DNA is TGTGCCAGTAGCGACCAGAACCTAAATGAAAAACTGTTTTTT. It yields the protein CASSDQNLNEKLFF.

V usage is TRBV5-4 and J usage is TRBJ2-1, with 10 bases matching TRBD2. CDR1 and CDR2 (germline): SGHNT, YYREEE (reference sequence). J lost 8 bases, V lost 0 bases, and 5 bases had no gene match. The CDR3 has 15 amino acids. This CDR3 reads CASSLGLAGADEQFF. In DNA form, the CDR3 reads TGTGCCAGCAGCTTGGGGCTAGCGGGAGCAGATGAGCAGTTCTTC.

The chain combines TRBV7-9 with TRBJ2-7; a possible D gene is TRBD2 (5 bases). CDR1 is SEHNR, CDR2 FQNEAQ, per germline (reference sequence). V shed 3 bases and J shed 3 bases, with 15 bases lying between them. The CDR3 spans 15 residues. The CDR3 DNA reads TGTGCCAGCAGCTTCTCCAGCGGAACTATCTACGAGCAGTACTTC. Translated: CASSFSSGTIYEQYF.

The chain has TRBV27 and TRBJ1-2; D is undetermined. The germline V gene encodes CDR1 MNHEY and CDR2 SMNVEV (reference sequence). V was pared by 1 base and J by 0 bases, with 3 bases between. CDR3 length: 13 residues. The CDR3 sequence is CASSLFSNYGYTF. In DNA, the CDR3 is TGTGCCAGCAGTTTATTTTCTAACTATGGCTACACCTTC.

The chain recombines TRBV2 with TRBJ2-7; D not certain. CDR3 length equals 13 residues. V was cut by 1 base and J by 2 bases, with 6 bases left in between. The germline V gene encodes CDR1 SNHLY and CDR2 FYNNEI. Written as DNA, the CDR3 is TGTGCCAGCAGTGAAGAGGGCCCCTACGAGCAGTACTTC. Its protein product is CASSEEGPYEQYF.

This clone was counted only a few times. The chain carries TRBV12-5 and TRBJ1-6; unclear D gene. V was cut by 1 base and J by 9 bases, with 10 bases left in between. The CDR3 is made up of 14 amino acids. In germline, CDR1 is LGHNT, CDR2 FRNRAP. The CDR3 DNA is TGTGCTAGTGGTTTGGACGGGCTGGGTTCACCCCTCCACTTT. It specifies CASGLDGLGSPLHF.

This clone was counted once. V usage is TRBV12-5 and J usage is TRBJ1-1; 7 nucleotides align to TRBD1. Per the germline V gene, CDR1 is LGHNT and CDR2 is FRNRAP. The CDR3 consists of 16 residues. The V gene end was trimmed by 3 bases and the J gene end by 1 base; junction bases not matched to a gene: 8. CDR3 protein: CASGFSPGTENTEAFF. CDR3 nucleotides: TGTGCTAGTGGTTTCTCCCCTGGGACAGAGAACACTGAAGCTTTCTTT.

This clone was recorded once. The rearrangement uses TRBV6-5 and TRBJ2-3; tentatively, D is TRBD1 (6 bases). V gave up 2 bases and J gave up 2 bases, with 14 bases separating them. The CDR3 contains 16 residues. The germline V gene encodes CDR1 MNHEY and CDR2 SVGAGI. CDR3 in amino acids: CASSYVDRLTTDTQYF. The CDR3 bases are TGTGCCAGCAGTTACGTGGACAGACTTACCACAGATACGCAGTATTTT.